The 32 T cell receptor beta chains listed next were all sequenced from one sample in a study of shared clonotypes between healthy human individuals. Produced via immunoSEQ multiplex PCR; TCRdb's table is partial and in-frame only. Of approximately 1.4 million clones listed, approximately 98% are singletons. The sequencing input was naive CD4+ T cells sorted from blood. Subset described: CD45RA+ positively selected. These receptors were obtained from a man aged 25 to 45 in good health.

V usage is TRBV30 and J usage is TRBJ1-3; perhaps TRBD1 as D (6 bases). Trimming removed 0 bases from V and 3 bases from J, with 18 bases in between. In germline, CDR1 is GTSNPN, CDR2 SVGIG (reference sequence). CDR3 size: 17 residues. CDR3 sequence: CAWSVPPRGAGGNTIYF. CDR3 bases: TGTGCCTGGAGTGTACCGCCGAGGGGGGCGGGTGGAAACACCATATATTTT.

V gene TRBV5-6 combines with J gene TRBJ1-5; 7 bases are a match to TRBD1. Looked up from germline, CDR1 is SGHDT and CDR2 is YYEEEE. CDR3 length equals 17 residues. The trim removed 1 base at V and 6 bases at J, leaving 13 bases unmatched. The CDR3 spells CASSLRQGVADPQPQHF. In nucleotides, the CDR3 is TGTGCCAGCAGCTTGCGTCAGGGGGTTGCCGATCCTCAGCCCCAGCATTTT. Filled out from reference TRBV5-6 and TRBJ1-5, the complete variable domain reads DAGVTQSPTHLIKTRGQQVTLRCSPKSGHDTVSWYQQALGQGPQFIFQYYEEEERQRGNFPDRFSGHQFPNYSSELNVNALLLGDSALYLCASSLRQGVADPQPQHFGDGTRLSIL.

The J gene is TRBJ2-1, the V gene TRBV5-1, with a weak D call TRBD1 (6 bases). CDR1 and CDR2 (germline): SGHRS, YFSETQ. The V end was cut by 2 bases, the J end by 5 bases, with 8 bases between. There are 13 residues in the CDR3. The CDR3 region is CASSFYRDNEQFF. Written as DNA, the CDR3 is TGCGCCAGCAGCTTCTACAGGGACAATGAGCAGTTCTTC.

This chain links TRBV6-1 with TRBJ2-2; D ambiguous. Trimming left V 5 bases short and J 4 bases short, with 8 bases between. The CDR3 is 13 residues long. Per the germline V gene, CDR1 is MNHNS and CDR2 is SASEGT. CDR3 bases: TGTGCCAGCAGTCTGGACGGCACCGGGGAGCTGTTTTTT. Protein: CASSLDGTGELFF.

This chain links TRBV4-3 with TRBJ2-1; D unresolved. There are 12 residues in the CDR3. V lost 1 base and J 9 bases, leaving 7 bases between the germline ends. The germline gives CDR1 LGHNA, CDR2 YSLEER. The CDR3 region is CASSQVNGEQFF. For the CDR3, the DNA is TGCGCCAGCAGCCAAGTCAATGGTGAGCAGTTCTTC.

With respect to this clone: In the same sample, other DNA sequences code for this CDR3. V and J are TRBV29-1 and TRBJ1-1, with 9 bases aligning to TRBD1. With V trimmed by 6 bases and J by 5 bases, 1 base remained unmatched. The CDR3 runs to 11 residues. Germline V gene data show CDR1 as SQVTM and CDR2 as ANQGSEA. CDR3 in amino acids: CSVDRGTEAFF. The CDR3 DNA reads as TGCAGCGTCGACAGGGGGACTGAAGCTTTCTTT.

As to this clone: The sample has other DNA sequences that encode this CDR3 too. This chain uses TRBV5-1 with TRBJ2-5, with D uncertain. The CDR3 loop spans 13 amino acids. Germline lookup yields CDR1 SGHRS and CDR2 YFSETQ. V shed 2 bases and J shed 1 base, with 6 bases lying between them. The CDR3 region has the DNA TGCGCCAGCAGCTTTGGGCCCCAAGAGACCCAGTACTTC. Translating gives CASSFGPQETQYF.

V usage is TRBV28 and J usage is TRBJ2-7; D is unresolved. V lost 6 bases and J lost 3, with 12 bases in between. Germline CDR1 reads MDHEN; CDR2 reads SYDVKM. The CDR3 runs to 13 residues. Here the CDR3 DNA reads TGTGCCAGCAGATCCGCCGCGCTCTACGAGCAGTACTTC. Translating gives CASRSAALYEQYF.

The chain recombines TRBV6-5 with TRBJ2-7, with TRBD1 identical over 7 bases. The CDR3 totals 14 residues. Germline V lookup: CDR1 MNHEY, CDR2 SVGAGI. J lost 1 base, V lost 3 bases, and 3 bases had no gene match. DNA of the CDR3: TGTGCCAGCAGTTATTACAGGGGATCCTACGAGCAGTACTTC. This gives the protein CASSYYRGSYEQYF.

This sequence joins TRBV4-3 and TRBJ2-7; D not certain. The ends were cut back, 4 bases at V and 3 bases at J, with 16 bases in the middle. CDR1 is LGHNA and CDR2 is YSLEER in the germline V gene. This CDR3 has 15 residues. In nucleotides, the CDR3 is TGCGCCAGCAGCCCCGGACCCCGAACGGACTACGAGCAGTACTTC. Translated, it gives CASSPGPRTDYEQYF.

V is TRBV19 and J is TRBJ1-4; 7 positions agree with TRBD1. With 3 bases clipped from V and 2 bases from J, the junction kept 6 bases outside the gene matches. Germline V gene sequence: CDR1 LNHDA, CDR2 SQIVND (reference sequence). The CDR3 is 16 amino acids. CDR3 sequence (DNA): TGTGCCAGTAGTATCGGACAGGTGGCCACTAATGAAAAACTGTTTTTT. Amino acids: CASSIGQVATNEKLFF. Filled out from reference TRBV19 and TRBJ1-4, the complete variable domain reads DGGITQSPKYLFRKEGQNVTLSCEQNLNHDAMYWYRQDPGQGLRLIYYSQIVNDFQKGDIAEGYSVSREKKESFPLTVTSAQKNPTAFYLCASSIGQVATNEKLFFGSGTQLSVL.

This rearrangement joins TRBV7-9 to TRBJ2-7; D is possibly TRBD2 (6 bases). CDR3 length: 14 residues. V was cut by 6 bases and J by 6 bases, with 18 bases left in between. In germline, CDR1 is SEHNR, CDR2 FQNEAQ (reference sequence). The CDR3 bases are TGTGCCAGCAGGCACGGGACTTCTCGGGGCGAGCAGTACTTC. It is translated as CASRHGTSRGEQYF.

V usage is TRBV5-1 and J usage is TRBJ2-3; maybe TRBD1 (5 bases). Trimming cost V 4 bases and J 5 bases, with 17 bases left between them. Germline V CDR1 and CDR2: SGHRS, YFSETQ. CDR3 length: 15 residues. CDR3 DNA sequence: TGCGCCAGCAGCCACTCAGGGTTTAAGCAAGATACGCAGTATTTT. This sequence encodes CASSHSGFKQDTQYF.

This clone was counted once. The gene calls are TRBV5-4 and TRBJ2-7; tentatively, D is TRBD2 (5 bases). Trimming cost V 4 bases and J 3 bases, with 14 bases left between them. Germline CDR1 is SGHNT and CDR2 is YYREEE (reference sequence). The CDR3 consists of 14 residues. The CDR3 sequence is CASSREAESYEQYF. In DNA form, the CDR3 reads TGTGCCAGCAGCCGCGAAGCGGAGAGCTACGAGCAGTACTTC.

The V gene is TRBV5-1, the J gene TRBJ1-1; the D gene is possibly TRBD1 (5 bases). CDR3 length: 16 amino acids. V lost 0 bases, J lost 1 base, and 13 bases lay in between. The germline gives CDR1 SGHRS, CDR2 YFSETQ. CDR3 protein: CASSLALGVGNTEAFF. The DNA for the CDR3 is TGCGCCAGCAGCTTGGCCCTGGGGGTAGGGAACACTGAAGCTTTCTTT.

The chain employs TRBV27 and TRBJ2-2; no firm D call. Germline V lookup: CDR1 MNHEY, CDR2 SMNVEV (reference sequence). The CDR3 loop spans 13 amino acids. With 4 bases removed from V and 7 bases from J, the gap between germline ends came to 10 bases. The CDR3 nucleotides read TGTGCCAGCAGTTCCATCCCCGGCGGGGAGCTGTTTTTT. It is translated as CASSSIPGGELFF.

V and J are TRBV29-1 and TRBJ2-3; D is unclear. V lost 4 bases and J 2 bases, leaving 7 bases between the germline ends. Germline-derived CDR1 and CDR2 are SQVTM and ANQGSEA. The CDR3 spans 12 residues. The CDR3 DNA sequence: TGCAGCGTTGGACTTTTCACAGATACGCAGTATTTT. Translating it yields CSVGLFTDTQYF.

J is TRBJ2-7 and V is TRBV13; D may be TRBD1 (5 bases). CDR1 is PRHDT and CDR2 is FYEKMQ in the germline V gene (reference sequence). CDR3 length: 15 residues. V was trimmed by 2 bases and J by 2 bases, leaving 13 bases between them. The CDR3: CASSLRLVQAYEQYF. Here the CDR3 DNA reads TGTGCCAGCAGCTTAAGGCTCGTACAGGCCTACGAGCAGTACTTC. The entire variable domain, with the rest obtained from reference TRBV13 and TRBJ2-7, is as follows: AAGVIQSPRHLIKEKRETATLKCYPIPRHDTVYWYQQGPGQDPQFLISFYEKMQSDKGSIPDRFSAQQFSDYHSELNMSSLELGDSALYFCASSLRLVQAYEQYFGPGTRLTVT.

The chain is built from TRBV13 and TRBJ2-1, with 7 positions matching TRBD2. This CDR3 contains 14 residues. J gave up 12 bases and V 2 bases, and 10 bases lay outside the gene matches. Germline CDR1 PRHDT, CDR2 FYEKMQ (reference sequence). This CDR3 reads CASSLRREGQPQFF. The CDR3 DNA sequence: TGTGCCAGCAGCTTAAGGAGGGAGGGCCAGCCGCAGTTCTTC.

The chain uses TRBV18 and TRBJ1-1; 7 bases are a match to TRBD1. This CDR3 is built from 16 residues. J lost 3 bases, V lost 2 bases, and 9 bases had no gene match. The germline V gene encodes CDR1 KGHSH and CDR2 LQKENI. CDR3 coding DNA: TGTGCCAGCTCACCAAAGGTTAGGACAGGTCACACTGAAGCTTTCTTT. Its translation is CASSPKVRTGHTEAFF.

The chain carries TRBV30 and TRBJ1-1, with D perhaps matching TRBD1 (5 bases). Germline-derived CDR1 and CDR2 are GTSNPN and SVGIG (reference sequence). V was shortened by 3 bases and J by 0 bases, with 8 bases between the two germline ends. The CDR3 is 13 amino acids. This chain's CDR3 is CAWSREMNTEAFF. For the CDR3, the DNA is TGTGCCTGGAGCAGGGAAATGAACACTGAAGCTTTCTTT.

The chain is built from TRBV5-1 and TRBJ2-3, with 14 bases fitting TRBD2. The CDR3 runs to 21 residues. From germline, CDR1 is SGHRS and CDR2 YFSETQ. V shed 4 bases, J shed 1 base, and the junction held 17 bases outside the gene matches. The CDR3 coding sequence is TGCGCCAGCAGCGTCCGAGTCGGGACTAGCGGGAGATCCGGGCGCACAGATACGCAGTATTTT. It translates to CASSVRVGTSGRSGRTDTQYF.

J is TRBJ1-3 and V is TRBV5-1; TRBD1 is a possible D gene (5 bases). The germline CDR1 and CDR2 sequences are SGHRS and YFSETQ. The CDR3 runs 13 residues. V was clipped by 3 bases and J by 8 bases, with 12 bases between them. The CDR3 protein is CASSYGAGDTIYF. CDR3 DNA: TGCGCCAGCAGCTACGGGGCTGGGGACACCATATATTTT.

V usage is TRBV5-1 and J usage is TRBJ1-1; D call uncertain. This CDR3 comprises 16 residues. Trimming pared 0 bases from V and 0 bases from J, leaving 12 bases between. Germline CDR1 and CDR2: SGHRS and YFSETQ. The CDR3 DNA reads as TGCGCCAGCAGCTTGGAGACGTTCCGTATGAACACTGAAGCTTTCTTT. Its protein is CASSLETFRMNTEAFF.

The gene calls are TRBV19 and TRBJ2-3; TRBD2 agrees at 8 bases. The CDR3 has 16 residues. Germline V gene sequence: CDR1 LNHDA, CDR2 SQIVND (reference sequence). Unmatched junction bases numbered 7, after V lost 5 bases and J lost 0 bases. The CDR3 loop reads CASSPWLAGSTDTQYF. CDR3 DNA sequence: TGTGCCAGTAGTCCCTGGTTAGCGGGAAGCACAGATACGCAGTATTTT.

V and J are TRBV7-3 and TRBJ2-2, with a tentative D call TRBD1 (5 bases). Deletions cut 8 bases from V and 4 bases from J, with 11 bases between. Germline V lookup: CDR1 SGHTA, CDR2 FQGTGA. The CDR3 covers 13 residues. The CDR3 bases are TGTGCCAGCCAGACAGTTATCACCGGGGAGCTGTTTTTT. As protein: CASQTVITGELFF.

Notes on this clone: The identical CDR3 is also encoded by other nucleotide sequences in the sample. The CDR3 DNA follows: TGTGCCATCAGTGAAGCCCAAGAGACCCAGTACTTC. It encodes CAISEAQETQYF. The chain carries TRBV10-3 and TRBJ2-5; D remains unclear. Germline-derived CDR1 and CDR2 are ENHRY and SYGVKD. Trimming removed 3 bases at V and 1 base at J, with 3 bases between. The CDR3 covers 12 residues.

The chain couples TRBV2 to TRBJ2-3; perhaps TRBD2 as D (5 bases). This CDR3 spans 17 amino acids. V lost 2 bases, J lost 3 bases, and 18 bases lay in between. Germline CDR1 and CDR2: SNHLY and FYNNEI. Here the CDR3 DNA reads TGTGCCAGCAGTGAACCCCGGTCAGGCAGGAGGACAGATACGCAGTATTTT. It is translated as CASSEPRSGRRTDTQYF.

The V call is TRBV7-9, the J call TRBJ2-2, with a weak D call TRBD2 (5 bases). The CDR3 has 13 amino acids. CDR1 is SEHNR and CDR2 is FQNEAQ in the germline V gene (reference sequence). V was cut by 11 bases and J by 4 bases, with 14 bases left in between. The CDR3 bases are TGTGCCGGATCCCGAGGAGGCACCGGGGAGCTGTTTTTT. Its protein product is CAGSRGGTGELFF.

With regard to this clone: This specimen includes other DNA sequences encoding the same CDR3. The chain is built from TRBV5-1 and TRBJ2-2; possible D gene TRBD1, 5 bases. V lost 0 bases, J lost 0 bases, and 6 bases lay in between. Germline V gene sequence: CDR1 SGHRS, CDR2 YFSETQ. The CDR3 is 15 residues long. CDR3 amino acids: CASSLDRSNTGELFF. In DNA, the CDR3 is TGCGCCAGCAGCTTGGACAGGTCGAACACCGGGGAGCTGTTTTTT.

The genes are TRBV5-1 and TRBJ1-2; TRBD1 matches 7 bases. Germline CDR1 and CDR2: SGHRS and YFSETQ. The V segment lost 4 bases and the J segment 2 bases; nucleotides outside the gene matches: 11. This CDR3 is built from 16 residues. The CDR3 region is CASSQLTGKQNYGYTF. The CDR3 DNA sequence: TGCGCCAGCAGCCAATTGACAGGGAAGCAAAACTATGGCTACACCTTC.

The J gene is TRBJ1-2, the V gene TRBV6-1, with D uncertain. Germline lookup yields CDR1 MNHNS and CDR2 SASEGT. The CDR3 is made up of 12 amino acids. V shed 2 bases and J shed 4 bases, with 5 bases lying between them. CDR3 DNA sequence: TGTGCCAGCAGTGAACAGATCTATGGCTACACCTTC. Protein product: CASSEQIYGYTF.